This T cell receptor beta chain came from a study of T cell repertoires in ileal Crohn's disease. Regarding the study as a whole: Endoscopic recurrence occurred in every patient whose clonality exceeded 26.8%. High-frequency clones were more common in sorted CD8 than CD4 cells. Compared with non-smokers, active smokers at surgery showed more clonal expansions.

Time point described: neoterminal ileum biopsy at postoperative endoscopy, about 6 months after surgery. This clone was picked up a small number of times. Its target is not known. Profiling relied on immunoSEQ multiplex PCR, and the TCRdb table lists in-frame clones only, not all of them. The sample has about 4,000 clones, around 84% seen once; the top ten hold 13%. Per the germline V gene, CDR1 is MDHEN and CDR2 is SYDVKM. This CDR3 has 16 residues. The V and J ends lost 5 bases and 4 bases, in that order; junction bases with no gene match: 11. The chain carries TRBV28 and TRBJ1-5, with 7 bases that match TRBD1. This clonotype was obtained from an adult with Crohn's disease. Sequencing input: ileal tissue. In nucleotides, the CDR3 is TGTGCCAGCAGTCCTGAAGGGACAGCTATTAATCAGCCCCAGCATTTT. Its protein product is CASSPEGTAINQPQHF.